This TCR beta chain was identified during a study of CD8 T cells in ankylosing spondylitis. The study, taken as a whole, reports: Significantly higher representation of disease-linked clones was reported for matched ankylosing spondylitis synovial fluid. Reactive arthritis synovial fluid and blood were previously reported to contain some motif variants.

This clonotype was picked up many times. The antigen remains undetermined. Each TCR beta library was made by quantitative 5'-RACE that incorporated molecular barcodes. TCRdb re-called the 5' RACE reads with MiXCR, one entry per CDR3 protein. The sample contains over 100,000 distinct CDR3 sequences, about an eighth of which appear only once. J was trimmed by 3 bases and V by 7 bases; bases with no gene match: 11. Germline V lookup: CDR1 SQVTM, CDR2 ANQGSEA. CDR3 length: 15 amino acids. This receptor was taken from a female donor with ankylosing spondylitis or in good health (not recorded which). The chain carries TRBV29-1 and TRBJ2-1, with TRBD1 identical over 8 bases. The source material was blood, either unsorted or a sorted T cell fraction (not recorded which). The CDR3 DNA reads TGCAGCGCCCCATCCGGGACAGGAGACTACAATGAGCAGTTCTTC. Translated, it gives CSAPSGTGDYNEQFF.